These 9 T cell receptor beta chains were all obtained from the same sample, sequenced in a study of OX40 agonist ivuxolimab in advanced cancers. Clones were read by immunoSEQ multiplex PCR, and TCRdb kept only the in-frame ones, dropping some. Found here are 22,000 or so clones, approximately 80% of them singletons; the top ten hold about 37%. Sequenced here: CD4+ or CD8+ T cells sorted from blood, sampled in a trial of the OX40 agonist ivuxolimab. The source of these receptors is an adult with an advanced solid tumor such as melanoma, head and neck, liver or kidney cancer.

The chain recombines TRBV6-5 with TRBJ1-1; D is undetermined. The CDR3 length is 13 residues. Germline values: CDR1 MNHEY, CDR2 SVGAGI. Trimming removed 0 bases at V and 2 bases at J, with 4 bases between. The CDR3 reads CASSYSSNTEAFF. The CDR3 nucleotides are TGTGCCAGCAGTTACTCGAGTAACACTGAAGCTTTCTTT.

The V call is TRBV28, the J call TRBJ2-7; the D call may be TRBD1 or TRBD2 (5 bases each). Trimming took 8 bases from V and 9 from J, leaving 23 bases between them. Germline V gene sequence: CDR1 MDHEN, CDR2 SYDVKM. The CDR3 covers 14 residues. CDR3 sequence: CASRSVGEMGRQYF. CDR3 sequence (DNA): TGTGCCAGCCGATCTGTTGGCGAGATGGGACGGCAGTACTTC.

V and J are TRBV27 and TRBJ2-7, with TRBD2 matching over 7 bases. The J segment lost 2 bases and the V segment lost 3 bases, leaving 7 bases of the junction unmatched. Germline-derived CDR1 and CDR2 are MNHEY and SMNVEV (reference sequence). The CDR3 has 15 residues. The CDR3 nucleotides are TGTGCCAGCAGTTTTATAGGACTAGGGGCCTACGAGCAGTACTTC. It specifies CASSFIGLGAYEQYF.

J is TRBJ1-1 and V is TRBV6-5, with a tentative D call TRBD1 (6 bases). Germline V gene data show CDR1 as MNHEY and CDR2 as SVGAGI. The CDR3 covers 14 residues. Trimming cost V 3 bases and J 5 bases, with 13 bases left between them. CDR3 DNA: TGTGCCAGCAGTTATGGGGTTAGGGGGACTGAAGCTTTCTTT. Protein product: CASSYGVRGTEAFF.

This clone was counted once. This chain joins TRBV19 and TRBJ1-5; D not certain. Between the trimmed V and J ends, which lost 2 bases and 5 bases, there was a span of 10 bases. CDR1 is LNHDA and CDR2 is SQIVND in the germline V gene (reference sequence). The CDR3 is 14 residues long. The CDR3 DNA is TGTGCCAGTAGTATACCCGGTACCTATCAGCCCCAGCATTTT. Translating it yields CASSIPGTYQPQHF.

This clone was recorded only once. The chain joins TRBV5-4 to TRBJ1-6; a weak D match, TRBD1 (5 bases). V lost 1 base to trimming and J lost 6 bases, with 11 bases between them. The germline V gene has CDR1 SGHNT and CDR2 YYREEE (reference sequence). This CDR3 is 15 amino acids long. CDR3 sequence: CASSLRQGGNSPLHF. CDR3 nucleotide sequence: TGTGCCAGCAGCTTGAGGCAGGGCGGTAATTCACCCCTCCACTTT.

This chain uses TRBV11-3 with TRBJ2-1; 9 bases are a match to TRBD1. Germline CDR1 is SGHNT and CDR2 is YENEEA. The CDR3 is 16 amino acids. Germline trimming cut 1 base from V and 6 bases from J; bases unmatched to any gene: 7. Here the CDR3 reads CASSLAGTGFTNEQFF. The DNA for the CDR3 is TGTGCCAGCAGCTTAGCGGGGACAGGGTTTACCAATGAGCAGTTCTTC. The full variable domain, in which reference TRBV11-3 and TRBJ2-1 provide the parts outside the CDR3, is EAGVVQSPRYKIIEKKQPVAFWCNPISGHNTLYWYLQNLGQGPELLIRYENEEAVDDSQLPKDRFSAERLKGVDSTLKIQPAELGDSAVYLCASSLAGTGFTNEQFFGPGTRLTVL.

The V gene is TRBV28, the J gene TRBJ2-3; D might be TRBD2 (5 bases). CDR3 length: 15 amino acids. CDR1 is MDHEN, CDR2 SYDVKM, per germline. Trimming cost V 2 bases and J 1 base, with 10 bases left between them. The DNA of the CDR3 is TGTGCCAGCAGTTTAACGAGCGGAGGCACAGATACGCAGTATTTT. Residues: CASSLTSGGTDTQYF.

The chain is built from TRBV6-5 and TRBJ2-2, with D perhaps TRBD1 (5 bases). From germline, CDR1 is MNHEY and CDR2 SVGAGI. Deletions cut 6 bases from V and 3 bases from J, with 11 bases between. The CDR3 spans 14 residues. CDR3 sequence (DNA): TGTGCCAGCAGGGTTGACAGTTACACCGGGGAGCTGTTTTTT. Residues: CASRVDSYTGELFF.